The 27 T cell receptor beta chains below all came from one sample that was sequenced in a study of blood T cell repertoires in COVID-19. Using immunoSEQ multiplex PCR, the repertoire was profiled, and TCRdb retains in-frame clones only, with some absent. The table lists approximately 210,000 clones, approximately 86% of them singletons. Sequenced: peripheral blood. The receptors come from a man aged 35-49 years with acute or convalescent COVID-19.

The chain recombines TRBV11-3 with TRBJ2-7; TRBD1 aligns across 11 bases. Germline V gene lookup returns CDR1 SGHNT and CDR2 YENEEA. With 5 bases clipped from V and 7 bases from J, the junction kept 7 bases outside the gene matches. The CDR3 has 14 residues. The CDR3: CASSLGQGAGEQYF. The CDR3 DNA is TGTGCCAGCAGCCTCGGACAGGGGGCTGGGGAGCAGTACTTC.

This sequence joins TRBV27 and TRBJ1-5, with TRBD1 matching over 8 bases. Per germline, CDR1 MNHEY and CDR2 SMNVEV (reference sequence). J lost 7 bases, V lost 3 bases, and 8 bases had no gene match. The CDR3 runs 15 residues. CDR3 amino acids: CASSFRGQGGQPQHF. The CDR3 DNA reads TGTGCCAGCAGTTTCCGTGGACAGGGCGGACAGCCCCAGCATTTT.

J is TRBJ2-2 and V is TRBV10-3; 10 bases line up with TRBD2. J lost 0 bases, V lost 4 bases, and 2 bases had no gene match. The CDR3 runs 16 residues. Germline-derived CDR1 and CDR2 are ENHRY and SYGVKD. The CDR3 DNA reads TGTGCCATCAGTGTTACTAGCGGGACGAACACCGGGGAGCTGTTTTTT. Amino acid sequence: CAISVTSGTNTGELFF.

A few counts support this clone. The CDR3 is CASSSSEAGYEQYF. The DNA for the CDR3 is TGTGCCAGCAGCTCCTCAGAAGCAGGGTACGAGCAGTACTTC. The chain joins TRBV7-8 to TRBJ2-7; perhaps TRBD1 as D (5 bases). The CDR3 has 14 residues. Germline V gives CDR1 SGHVS, CDR2 FQNEAQ. Trimming took off 4 bases at V and 4 bases at J, with 14 bases between the two ends.

J is TRBJ1-5 and V is TRBV30, with TRBD1 as a possible D gene (6 bases). Germline V gene lookup returns CDR1 GTSNPN and CDR2 SVGIG (reference sequence). The V end was cut by 0 bases, the J end by 1 base, with 13 bases between. The CDR3 has 16 residues. Here the CDR3 reads CAWSVPAGASNQPQHF. In DNA, the CDR3 is TGTGCCTGGAGTGTACCGGCGGGGGCAAGCAATCAGCCCCAGCATTTT.

The chain recombines TRBV11-3 with TRBJ2-1, with TRBD1 matching 10 bases. The CDR3 runs to 18 residues. The V and J ends lost 5 bases and 7 bases, in that order; junction bases with no gene match: 17. From germline, CDR1 is SGHNT and CDR2 YENEEA. CDR3 amino acids: CASSLGPTGTGAENEQFF. The CDR3 region has the DNA TGTGCCAGCAGCCTAGGCCCTACCGGGACAGGGGCCGAGAATGAGCAGTTCTTC. Using reference TRBV11-3 and TRBJ2-1 for the parts outside the CDR3, the full variable domain is EAGVVQSPRYKIIEKKQPVAFWCNPISGHNTLYWYLQNLGQGPELLIRYENEEAVDDSQLPKDRFSAERLKGVDSTLKIQPAELGDSAVYLCASSLGPTGTGAENEQFFGPGTRLTVL.

The chain links TRBV7-2 to TRBJ2-1, with 7 bases aligning to TRBD1. With V trimmed by 1 base and J by 0 bases, 3 bases remained unmatched. The V gene's germline CDR1 is SGHTA and CDR2 FQGNSA. The CDR3 has 16 residues. The CDR3 DNA reads TGTGCCAGCAGCTTAGACAGGGGTAGCTCCTACAATGAGCAGTTCTTC. It codes for CASSLDRGSSYNEQFF.

This chain uses TRBV6-5 with TRBJ1-2; 7 nucleotides match TRBD1. This CDR3 is 12 amino acids long. Trimming took 9 bases from V and 8 from J; bases not matched to a gene: 9. The germline CDR1 and CDR2 sequences are MNHEY and SVGAGI. The CDR3 region has the DNA TGTGCCAGAAAGACAGGGTTGGGCGGCTACACCTTC. It codes for CARKTGLGGYTF.

CDR3 in amino acids: CASSRNAGGPTDTQYF. In nucleotides, the CDR3 is TGTGCCAGCAGCCGAAATGCGGGGGGCCCCACAGATACGCAGTATTTT. This sequence joins TRBV7-9 and TRBJ2-3, with TRBD2 identical over 8 bases. Per germline, CDR1 SEHNR and CDR2 FQNEAQ (reference sequence). J was trimmed by 2 bases and V by 5 bases; bases with no gene match: 9. The CDR3 has 16 residues.

Only one count was recorded for this clone. This chain joins TRBV12-3 or TRBV12-4 and TRBJ1-2, with unresolved D. The ends were cut back, 3 bases at V and 8 bases at J, with 10 bases in the middle. The CDR3 covers 12 residues. CDR3 bases: TGTGCCAGCAGTTTCGGCGGGGAGGGCTACACCTTC. This gives the protein CASSFGGEGYTF.

The J gene is TRBJ1-6, the V gene TRBV19; 7 bases agree with TRBD1. The CDR3 is 15 residues long. V shed 3 bases, J shed 7 bases, and the junction held 6 bases outside the gene matches. Germline V lookup: CDR1 LNHDA, CDR2 SQIVND (reference sequence). DNA for the CDR3: TGTGCCAGTAGTATCACAGGGGTCGGAAATTCACCCCTCCACTTT. Its translation: CASSITGVGNSPLHF.

This clone was detected only a few times. The genes are TRBV4-2 and TRBJ2-7, with D maybe TRBD1 (6 bases). The V gene lost 3 bases and the J gene lost 0 bases, with 12 bases spanning the gap. The V gene's germline CDR1 is LGHNA and CDR2 YNFKEQ. The CDR3 runs 15 residues. The DNA of the CDR3 is TGTGCCAGCAGCCAGGGGGCAGGGTCCTCCTACGAGCAGTACTTC. Translating gives CASSQGAGSSYEQYF.

V usage is TRBV9 and J usage is TRBJ2-7; 11 nucleotides agree with TRBD2. The CDR3 sequence is 17 residues long. V was clipped by 0 bases and J by 0 bases; unmatched bases: 5. Germline CDR1 is SGDLS and CDR2 is YYNGEE. CDR3 amino acids: CASSVGAGTSGSYEQYF. The CDR3 coding sequence is TGTGCCAGCAGCGTAGGCGCCGGGACTAGCGGCTCCTACGAGCAGTACTTC.

The V and J genes are TRBV18 and TRBJ2-7; 7 bases are a match to TRBD1. V lost 3 bases, J lost 1 base, and 6 bases stayed unmatched. There are 15 residues in the CDR3. The germline V gene encodes CDR1 KGHSH and CDR2 LQKENI. The CDR3 nucleotides read TGTGCCAGCTCACCGAGGACAGGTCATTCCTACGAGCAGTACTTC. Its translation is CASSPRTGHSYEQYF.

This clone appeared a few times. V usage is TRBV19 and J usage is TRBJ2-1; 8 bases map to TRBD1. Germline loops: CDR1 LNHDA, CDR2 SQIVND (reference sequence). The CDR3 has 17 residues. Trimming cost V 1 base and J 6 bases; bases outside gene matches: 11. The CDR3 is CASSIGVSGGLGNEQFF. The CDR3 region has the DNA TGTGCCAGTAGTATAGGGGTATCAGGGGGCCTTGGCAATGAGCAGTTCTTC.

The V call is TRBV3-1 (or the pseudogene TRBV3-2), the J call TRBJ2-5; D is possibly TRBD2 (5 bases). Per the germline V gene, CDR1 is LGHDT and CDR2 is YNNKEL (reference sequence). The CDR3 has 15 residues. Trimming took 0 bases from V and 2 from J, leaving 10 bases between them. CDR3 region: CASSQDEEEQETQYF. The CDR3 DNA reads as TGTGCCAGCAGCCAAGATGAGGAGGAACAAGAGACCCAGTACTTC.

The chain links TRBV6-6 to TRBJ2-7, with D perhaps matching TRBD1 (5 bases). Germline V gene sequence: CDR1 MNHNY, CDR2 SVGAGI (reference sequence). V was clipped by 3 bases and J by 2 bases, with 14 bases between them. This CDR3 is 15 amino acids long. The CDR3 nucleotides are TGTGCCAGCAGTTATGGATCTGGGGCCACCTACGAGCAGTACTTC. Its translation: CASSYGSGATYEQYF.

A single count supports this clone. The CDR3 sequence is CASSGQGGALEQYF. The CDR3 nucleotides read TGTGCCAGTAGTGGCCAGGGGGGAGCCCTCGAGCAGTACTTC. This chain links TRBV19 with TRBJ2-7; D perhaps matches TRBD1 (7 bases). The germline CDR1 and CDR2 sequences are LNHDA and SQIVND (reference sequence). Trimming cost V 5 bases and J 6 bases, with 17 bases left between them. This CDR3 contains 14 residues.

This clone appeared a few times. The rearrangement joins TRBV6-5 to TRBJ2-5, with 9 positions matching TRBD1. Germline V lookup: CDR1 MNHEY, CDR2 SVGAGI. V gave up 10 bases and J gave up 0 bases; unmatched junction bases: 6. The CDR3 runs 14 residues. CDR3 in amino acids: CATETGGDQETQYF. DNA for the CDR3: TGTGCCACCGAGACAGGGGGGGACCAAGAGACCCAGTACTTC.

The chain employs TRBV13 and TRBJ2-7, with 8 bases identical to TRBD2. Germline CDR1 reads PRHDT; CDR2 reads FYEKMQ (reference sequence). The CDR3 length is 14 residues. V shed 1 base and J 4 bases; nucleotides not matched to a gene: 3. This CDR3 is CASSLDRGGYEQYF. The CDR3 nucleotides read TGTGCCAGCAGCTTAGATCGGGGGGGTTACGAGCAGTACTTC. Combining the CDR3 with reference TRBV13 and TRBJ2-7 gives the whole variable domain AAGVIQSPRHLIKEKRETATLKCYPIPRHDTVYWYQQGPGQDPQFLISFYEKMQSDKGSIPDRFSAQQFSDYHSELNMSSLELGDSALYFCASSLDRGGYEQYFGPGTRLTVT.

The chain uses TRBV28 and TRBJ1-6; 7 bases fit TRBD1. From germline, CDR1 is MDHEN and CDR2 SYDVKM. The CDR3 loop spans 18 amino acids. J gave up 5 bases and V 6 bases, and 16 bases lay outside the gene matches. DNA for the CDR3: TGTGCCAGCAGCGCGTCGGACAGGCCTTCCCCCAATAATTCACCCCTCCACTTT. Amino acids: CASSASDRPSPNNSPLHF.

This clone occurred a few times. The V and J genes are TRBV7-7 and TRBJ2-3; D is perhaps TRBD1 (6 bases). Trimming removed 1 base at V and 11 bases at J, with 22 bases between. The CDR3 consists of 16 residues. Per the germline V gene, CDR1 is SSHAT and CDR2 is FNYEAQ (reference sequence). CDR3 residues: CASSLVQGTPLNGQYF. In DNA form, the CDR3 reads TGTGCCAGCAGCTTAGTCCAGGGGACCCCTCTAAACGGGCAGTATTTT. Variable domain in full (rest from reference TRBV7-7 and TRBJ2-3): GAGVSQSPRYKVTKRGQDVTLRCDPISSHATLYWYQQALGQGPEFLTYFNYEAQPDKSGLPSDRFSAERPEGSISTLTIQRTEQRDSAMYRCASSLVQGTPLNGQYFGPGTRLTVL.

J is TRBJ1-1 and V is TRBV10-2, with a possible D match to TRBD1 (6 bases). The CDR3 has 13 amino acids. Looked up from germline, CDR1 is WSHSY and CDR2 is SAAADI. Trimming pared 2 bases from V and 5 bases from J, leaving 9 bases between. In DNA, the CDR3 is TGCGCCAGCAGTGAGCAGGGGTTAACTGAAGCTTTCTTT. Protein sequence: CASSEQGLTEAFF.

This chain connects TRBV16 to TRBJ2-6; 10 bases map to TRBD1. The CDR3 totals 17 residues. J gave up 2 bases and V 4 bases, and 5 bases lay outside the gene matches. CDR1 and CDR2 from the germline V gene are KGHSY and FQNENV. The CDR3, as DNA: TGTGCCAGCAGCCCGGGACAGGGGAACCCTGGGGCCAACGTCCTGACTTTC. It is translated as CASSPGQGNPGANVLTF.

The rearrangement joins TRBV5-4 to TRBJ2-7; 9 positions match TRBD1. Germline-derived CDR1 and CDR2 are SGHNT and YYREEE (reference sequence). Losses at the gene ends were 4 bases for V and 4 bases for J; bases not matched to a gene: 3. CDR3 length: 13 residues. CDR3 nucleotide sequence: TGTGCCAGCAGCCCGGACAGGGGATACGAGCAGTACTTC. This sequence encodes CASSPDRGYEQYF.

This chain links TRBV19 with TRBJ1-5, with unresolved D. Germline CDR1 is LNHDA and CDR2 is SQIVND (reference sequence). The V gene lost 7 bases and the J gene lost 4 bases, with 11 bases spanning the gap. The CDR3 is 13 residues long. The CDR3: CASTTVPNQPQHF. In DNA, the CDR3 is TGTGCCAGTACCACGGTCCCTAATCAGCCCCAGCATTTT.

This clone was seen a single time. The chain couples TRBV6-5 to TRBJ1-1; 8 positions agree with TRBD1. From germline, CDR1 is MNHEY and CDR2 SVGAGI. Trimming at V came to 2 bases and at J to 5 bases, leaving 7 bases not matched to a gene. The CDR3 is 15 amino acids. The CDR3 sequence: CASSYSQGAPTEAFF. Here the CDR3 DNA reads TGTGCCAGCAGTTACAGCCAGGGGGCGCCTACTGAAGCTTTCTTT.